This T cell receptor beta chain originates from a study of blood T cell repertoires in COVID-19. The overall study: Sites in the United States, Italy and Spain provided acute and convalescent COVID-19 samples. Sample material is recorded as cDNA or gDNA derived from T cells, B-cell-depleted T cells, or PBMCs.

This clone was counted ten times or more. Trimming cost V 3 bases and J 4 bases; bases outside gene matches: 9. The CDR3 loop spans 16 amino acids. The germline V gene has CDR1 MNHNS and CDR2 SASEGT. In the study's own analysis: Reference gene primer amplification gave estimated nucleated cell counts. Sequencing was performed with immunoSEQ multiplex PCR; in TCRdb, only in-frame clones are kept and a portion is missing. The DNA gave D and trimming, while V, J and clone size come from that table. The repertoire includes 250,000 to 350,000 clones, around 87% of them detected once, and less than 2.5% sits in the top ten.

The clonotype originates from a man between 18 and 29 years old with active or convalescent COVID-19. The sequenced sample was peripheral blood. The chain combines TRBV6-1 with TRBJ2-5, with TRBD1 matching 9 bases. This CDR3 is CASSEPLGQGGETQYF. In DNA form, the CDR3 reads TGTGCCAGCAGTGAGCCGCTGGGACAGGGCGGAGAGACCCAGTACTTC.